Listed here is a single T cell receptor beta chain. The antigen is unknown. This specimen belongs to a study of cytomegalovirus exposure and HLA in healthy donors. About the research overall: Previous work identified 95 million to 140 million unique TCR beta sequences from 200 million or so T cells.

PCR involved 60 Vbeta and 13 Jbeta primers. Here immunoSEQ multiplex PCR was the method, and the copy in TCRdb shows in-frame clones only, minus some. This table holds about 240,000 clones, around 81% found once. V was trimmed by 4 bases and J by 3 bases, leaving 10 bases between them. The CDR3 consists of 14 residues. Germline V gene lookup returns CDR1 SGHVS and CDR2 FQNEAQ. Study-level points and caveats: Analysis was carried out at a later point, and it linked a missense DCLRE1C variant to TCR beta V- and J-gene trimming.

The rearrangement links TRBV7-8 to TRBJ2-1; D might be TRBD2 (5 bases). This TCR came from a woman in her sixties in good health and CMV-seropositive. Sequenced sample: PBMCs. CDR3 in DNA: TGTGCCAGCAGCTCAAAACGGGACTACAATGAGCAGTTCTTC. This encodes CASSSKRDYNEQFF.